This record concerns one T cell receptor beta chain sequence. Its cognate antigen is unknown. The data are from a study of PD-1 blockade in classical Hodgkin lymphoma. Broader study findings: It was among complete responders that baseline diversity resembled that of newly diagnosed patients. There remain no defined causes for the repertoire differences, which possibly reflect disease activity or prior therapy. With CD4+ cells, TCR diversity rose significantly by C4D1, but not with CD8+ cells. Relative to healthy donors, newly diagnosed patients reportedly had lower baseline TCR diversity, which was reported as lower still in relapsed/refractory patients.

The protocol was immunoSEQ multiplex PCR, while the TCRdb copy is restricted to in-frame clones and leaves out a portion. This sample has roughly 150,000 clones, with approximately 80% found just once. Brentuximab vedotin exposure varied, and every patient relapsed after autologous stem cell transplantation. The sequenced sample was peripheral blood mononuclear cells (PBMCs), obtained before the second cycle of nivolumab. The source is a human donor with classical Hodgkin lymphoma.

The CDR3 is CASSPHPGLANHEQYF. CDR3 bases: TGTGCCAGCAGTCCCCATCCGGGACTAGCCAACCACGAGCAGTACTTC. The chain has TRBV5-6 and TRBJ2-7, with TRBD2 matching 9 bases. The germline gives CDR1 SGHDT, CDR2 YYEEEE. This CDR3 comprises 16 residues. V dropped 5 bases and J dropped 5; count of bases not matched to a gene: 14.